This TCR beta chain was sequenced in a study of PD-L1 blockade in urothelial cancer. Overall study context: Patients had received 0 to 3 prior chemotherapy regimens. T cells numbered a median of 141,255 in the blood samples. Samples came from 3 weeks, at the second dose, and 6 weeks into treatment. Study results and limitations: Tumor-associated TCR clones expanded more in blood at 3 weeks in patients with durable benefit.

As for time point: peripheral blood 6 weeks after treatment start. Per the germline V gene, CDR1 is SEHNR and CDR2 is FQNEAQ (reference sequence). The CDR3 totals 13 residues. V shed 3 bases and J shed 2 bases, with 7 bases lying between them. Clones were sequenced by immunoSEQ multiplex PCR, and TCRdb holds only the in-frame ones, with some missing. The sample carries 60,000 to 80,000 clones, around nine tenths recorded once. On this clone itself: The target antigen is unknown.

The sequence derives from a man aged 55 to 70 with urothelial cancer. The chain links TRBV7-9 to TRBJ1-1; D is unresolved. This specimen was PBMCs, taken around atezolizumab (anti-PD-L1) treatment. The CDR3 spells CASSFLRNTEAFF. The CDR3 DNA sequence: TGTGCCAGCAGCTTCCTCAGAAACACTGAAGCTTTCTTT.